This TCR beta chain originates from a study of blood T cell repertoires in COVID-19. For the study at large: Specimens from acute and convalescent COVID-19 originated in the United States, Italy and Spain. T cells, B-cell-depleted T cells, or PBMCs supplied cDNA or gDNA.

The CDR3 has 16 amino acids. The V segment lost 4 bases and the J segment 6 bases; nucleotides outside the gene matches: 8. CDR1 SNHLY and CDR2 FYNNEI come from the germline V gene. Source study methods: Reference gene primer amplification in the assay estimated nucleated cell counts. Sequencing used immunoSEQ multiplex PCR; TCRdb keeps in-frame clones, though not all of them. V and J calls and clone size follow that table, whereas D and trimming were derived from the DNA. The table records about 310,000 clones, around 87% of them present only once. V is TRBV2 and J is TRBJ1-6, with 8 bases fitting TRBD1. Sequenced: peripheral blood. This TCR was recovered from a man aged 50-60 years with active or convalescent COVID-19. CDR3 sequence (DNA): TGTGCCAGCAGTGTACAGGGGGTAATAAGTAATTCACCCCTCCACTTT. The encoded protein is CASSVQGVISNSPLHF.